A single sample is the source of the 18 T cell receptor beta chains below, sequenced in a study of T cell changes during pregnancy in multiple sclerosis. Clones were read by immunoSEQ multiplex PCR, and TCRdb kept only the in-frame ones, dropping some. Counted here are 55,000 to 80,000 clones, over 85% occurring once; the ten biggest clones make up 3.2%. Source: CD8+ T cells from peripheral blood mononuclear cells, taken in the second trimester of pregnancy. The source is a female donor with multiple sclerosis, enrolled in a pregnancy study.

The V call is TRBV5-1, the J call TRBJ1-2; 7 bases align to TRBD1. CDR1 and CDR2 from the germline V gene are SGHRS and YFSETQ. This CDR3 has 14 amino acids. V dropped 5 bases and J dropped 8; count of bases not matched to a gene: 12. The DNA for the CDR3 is TGCGCCAGCAGTCTCTACGGGACAGAAAGGGGCTACACCTTC. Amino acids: CASSLYGTERGYTF. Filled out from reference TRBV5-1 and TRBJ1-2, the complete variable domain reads KAGVTQTPRYLIKTRGQQVTLSCSPISGHRSVSWYQQTPGQGLQFLFEYFSETQRNKGNFPGRFSGRQFSNSRSEMNVSTLELGDSALYLCASSLYGTERGYTFGSGTRLTVV.

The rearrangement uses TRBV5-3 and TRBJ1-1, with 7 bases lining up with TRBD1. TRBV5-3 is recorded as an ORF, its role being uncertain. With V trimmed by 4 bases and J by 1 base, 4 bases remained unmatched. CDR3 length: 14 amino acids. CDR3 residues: CARSRGTANTEAFF. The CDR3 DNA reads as TGTGCCAGAAGCCGCGGGACAGCGAACACTGAAGCTTTCTTT.

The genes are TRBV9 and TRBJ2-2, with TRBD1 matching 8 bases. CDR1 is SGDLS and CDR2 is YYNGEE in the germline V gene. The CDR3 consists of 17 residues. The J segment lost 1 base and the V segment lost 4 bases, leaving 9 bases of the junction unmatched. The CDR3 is CASSPDFDRGNTGELFF. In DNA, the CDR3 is TGTGCCAGCAGCCCCGACTTCGACAGGGGGAACACCGGGGAGCTGTTTTTT.

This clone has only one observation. The CDR3 sequence is CASSPRGWGSSYNEQFF. DNA of the CDR3: TGTGCCAGCAGCCCCAGGGGGTGGGGGAGCTCCTACAATGAGCAGTTCTTC. The V gene is TRBV28, the J gene TRBJ2-1, with 7 bases fitting TRBD1. V was clipped by 6 bases and J by 0 bases; unmatched bases: 11. The V gene's germline CDR1 is MDHEN and CDR2 SYDVKM. This CDR3 is built from 17 residues.

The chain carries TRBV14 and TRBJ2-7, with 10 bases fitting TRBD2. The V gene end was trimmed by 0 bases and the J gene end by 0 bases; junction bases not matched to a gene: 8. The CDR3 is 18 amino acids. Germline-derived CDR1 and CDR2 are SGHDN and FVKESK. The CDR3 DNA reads TGTGCCAGCAGCCAAGATATCGCGCCTAGCGGGAGCTCCTACGAGCAGTACTTC. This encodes CASSQDIAPSGSSYEQYF.

CDR3 protein: CASSQVFGGSYEQYF. CDR3 DNA: TGCGCCAGCAGCCAAGTTTTCGGCGGCTCCTACGAGCAGTACTTC. This rearrangement joins TRBV4-1 to TRBJ2-7, with D unclear. The CDR3 loop spans 15 amino acids. CDR1 MGHRA and CDR2 YSYEKL come from the germline V gene. The V gene lost 1 base and the J gene lost 0 bases, with 10 bases spanning the gap.

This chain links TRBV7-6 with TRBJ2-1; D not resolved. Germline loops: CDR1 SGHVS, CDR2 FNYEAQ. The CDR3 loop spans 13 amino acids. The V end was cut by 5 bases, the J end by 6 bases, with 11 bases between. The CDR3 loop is CASSIPPSNEQFF. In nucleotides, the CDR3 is TGTGCCAGCAGCATCCCTCCGAGCAATGAGCAGTTCTTC. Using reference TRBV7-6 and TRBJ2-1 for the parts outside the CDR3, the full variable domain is GAGVSQSPRYKVTKRGQDVALRCDPISGHVSLYWYRQALGQGPEFLTYFNYEAQQDKSGLPNDRFSAERPEGSISTLTIQRTEQRDSAMYRCASSIPPSNEQFFGPGTRLTVL.

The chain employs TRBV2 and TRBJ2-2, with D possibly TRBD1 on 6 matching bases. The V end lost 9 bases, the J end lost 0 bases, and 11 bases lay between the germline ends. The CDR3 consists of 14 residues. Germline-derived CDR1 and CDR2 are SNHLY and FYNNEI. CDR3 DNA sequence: TGTGCCAGAAAGGACAGACCGAACACCGGGGAGCTGTTTTTT. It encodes CARKDRPNTGELFF.

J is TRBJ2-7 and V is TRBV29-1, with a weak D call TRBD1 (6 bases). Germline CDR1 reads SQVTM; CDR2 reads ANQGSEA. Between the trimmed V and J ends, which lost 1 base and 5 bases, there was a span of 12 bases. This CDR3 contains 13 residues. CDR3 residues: CSVEGGGGDEQYF. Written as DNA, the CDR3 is TGCAGCGTTGAAGGGGGTGGGGGCGACGAGCAGTACTTC.

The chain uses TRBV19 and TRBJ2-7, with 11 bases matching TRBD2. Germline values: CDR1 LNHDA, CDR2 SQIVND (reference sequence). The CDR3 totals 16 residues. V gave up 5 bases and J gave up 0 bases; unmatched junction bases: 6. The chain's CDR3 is CASSGLAGRSSYEQYF. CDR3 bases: TGTGCCAGTAGTGGACTAGCGGGCCGGAGCTCCTACGAGCAGTACTTC. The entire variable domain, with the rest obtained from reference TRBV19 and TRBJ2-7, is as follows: DGGITQSPKYLFRKEGQNVTLSCEQNLNHDAMYWYRQDPGQGLRLIYYSQIVNDFQKGDIAEGYSVSREKKESFPLTVTSAQKNPTAFYLCASSGLAGRSSYEQYFGPGTRLTVT.

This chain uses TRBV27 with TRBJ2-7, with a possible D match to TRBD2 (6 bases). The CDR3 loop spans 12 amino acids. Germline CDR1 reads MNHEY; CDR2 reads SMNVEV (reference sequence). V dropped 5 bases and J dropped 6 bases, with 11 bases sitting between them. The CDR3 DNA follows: TGTGCCAGCAGTAGGAGGGAAGGCGAGCAGTACTTC. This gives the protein CASSRREGEQYF.

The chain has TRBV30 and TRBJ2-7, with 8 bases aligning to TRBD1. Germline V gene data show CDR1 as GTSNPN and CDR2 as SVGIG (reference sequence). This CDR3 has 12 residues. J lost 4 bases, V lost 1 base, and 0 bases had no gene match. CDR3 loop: CAWSGTGYEQYF. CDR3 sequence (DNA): TGTGCCTGGAGTGGGACAGGGTACGAGCAGTACTTC.

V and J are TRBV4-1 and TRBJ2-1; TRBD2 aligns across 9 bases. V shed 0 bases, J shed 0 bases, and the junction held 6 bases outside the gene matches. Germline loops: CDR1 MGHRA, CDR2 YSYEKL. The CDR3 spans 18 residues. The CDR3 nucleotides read TGCGCCAGCAGCCAAGAACCCTTTAGCGGGAGCTCCTACAATGAGCAGTTCTTC. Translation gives CASSQEPFSGSSYNEQFF.

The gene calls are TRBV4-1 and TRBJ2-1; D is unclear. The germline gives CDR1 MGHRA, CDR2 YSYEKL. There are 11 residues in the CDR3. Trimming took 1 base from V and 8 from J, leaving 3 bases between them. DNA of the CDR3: TGCGCCAGCAGCCAAGCCTATGAGCAGTTCTTC. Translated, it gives CASSQAYEQFF.

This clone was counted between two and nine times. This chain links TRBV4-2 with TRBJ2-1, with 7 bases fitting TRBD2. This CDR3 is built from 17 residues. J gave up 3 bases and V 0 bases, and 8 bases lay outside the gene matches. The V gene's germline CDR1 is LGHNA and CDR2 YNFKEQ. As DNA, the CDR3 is TGTGCCAGCAGCCAAGATAGGGACTATTCAAACTACAATGAGCAGTTCTTC. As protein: CASSQDRDYSNYNEQFF.

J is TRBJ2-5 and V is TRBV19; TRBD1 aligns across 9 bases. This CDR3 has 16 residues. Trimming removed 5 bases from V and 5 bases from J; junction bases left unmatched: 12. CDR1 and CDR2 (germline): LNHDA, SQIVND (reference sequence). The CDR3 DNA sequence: TGTGCCAGTAGTCCGGTGGACAGGGGTGGGCGGGAGACCCAGTACTTC. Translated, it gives CASSPVDRGGRETQYF.

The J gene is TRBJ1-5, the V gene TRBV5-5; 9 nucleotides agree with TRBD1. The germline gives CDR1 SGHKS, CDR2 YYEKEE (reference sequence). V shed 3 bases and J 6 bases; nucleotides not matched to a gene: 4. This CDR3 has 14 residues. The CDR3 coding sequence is TGTGCCAGCAGCTGGGACAGGGTAGGTCAGCCCCAGCATTTT. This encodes CASSWDRVGQPQHF.

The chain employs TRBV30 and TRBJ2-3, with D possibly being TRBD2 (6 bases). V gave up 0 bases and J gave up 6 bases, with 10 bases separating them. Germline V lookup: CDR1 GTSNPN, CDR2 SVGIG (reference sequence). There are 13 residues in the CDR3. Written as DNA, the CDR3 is TGTGCCTGGAGTGTACTAGGAGGGGATACGCAGTATTTT. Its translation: CAWSVLGGDTQYF.